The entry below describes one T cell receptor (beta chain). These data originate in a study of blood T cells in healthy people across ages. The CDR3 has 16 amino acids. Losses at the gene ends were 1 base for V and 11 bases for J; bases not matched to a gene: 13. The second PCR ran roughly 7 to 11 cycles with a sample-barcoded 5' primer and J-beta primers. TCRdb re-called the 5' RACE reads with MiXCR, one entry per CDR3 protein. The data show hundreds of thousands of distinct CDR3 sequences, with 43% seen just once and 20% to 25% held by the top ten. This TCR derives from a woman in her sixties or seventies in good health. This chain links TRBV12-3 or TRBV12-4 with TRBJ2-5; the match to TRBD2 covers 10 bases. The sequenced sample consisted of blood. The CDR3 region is CASSLDYLAGVNEQYF. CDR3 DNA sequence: TGTGCCAGCAGTTTAGACTACCTAGCGGGAGTTAATGAGCAGTACTTC.